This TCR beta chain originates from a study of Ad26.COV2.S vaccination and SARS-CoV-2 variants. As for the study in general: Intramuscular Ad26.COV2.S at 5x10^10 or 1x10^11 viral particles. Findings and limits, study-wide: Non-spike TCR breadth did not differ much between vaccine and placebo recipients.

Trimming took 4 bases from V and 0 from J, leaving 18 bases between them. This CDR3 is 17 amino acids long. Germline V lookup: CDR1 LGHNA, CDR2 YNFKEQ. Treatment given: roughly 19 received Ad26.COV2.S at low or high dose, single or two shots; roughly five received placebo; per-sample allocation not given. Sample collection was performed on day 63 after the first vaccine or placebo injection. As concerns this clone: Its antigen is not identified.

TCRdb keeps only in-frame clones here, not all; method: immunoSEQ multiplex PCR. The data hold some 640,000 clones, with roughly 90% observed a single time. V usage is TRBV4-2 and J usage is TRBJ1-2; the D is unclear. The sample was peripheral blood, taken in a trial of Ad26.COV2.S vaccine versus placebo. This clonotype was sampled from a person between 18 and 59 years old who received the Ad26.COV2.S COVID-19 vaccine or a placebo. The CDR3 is CASSPVTGALANYGYTF. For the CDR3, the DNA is TGTGCCAGCAGCCCCGTAACCGGAGCATTAGCTAACTATGGCTACACCTTC.